These 13 T cell receptor beta chains were sequenced from one sample in a study of blood T cell repertoires in COVID-19. Produced via immunoSEQ multiplex PCR; TCRdb's table is partial and in-frame only. The table has about 75,000 clones, about 91% seen once; the top ten hold approximately 6.4%. Input material: peripheral blood. The receptors originated from a woman aged 70-85 years with acute or convalescent COVID-19.

The chain recombines TRBV28 with TRBJ1-1; D gene unclear. Germline V CDR1 and CDR2: MDHEN, SYDVKM. The CDR3 has 14 residues. V lost 6 bases and J lost 4, with 15 bases in between. DNA for the CDR3: TGTGCCAGCAGCCCCTTTCGGGGATCCACTGAAGCTTTCTTT. Its protein product is CASSPFRGSTEAFF.

The chain links TRBV5-6 to TRBJ2-7; D unresolved. CDR1 SGHDT and CDR2 YYEEEE come from the germline V gene. Trimming stripped 3 bases from V and 2 bases from J, with 9 bases between. CDR3 length: 13 amino acids. The CDR3 DNA follows: TGTGCCAGCAGCTCAGCGAGGCCCTACGAGCAGTACTTC. This translates into CASSSARPYEQYF.

The chain has TRBV6-5 and TRBJ2-1; TRBD2 agrees at 8 bases. V was clipped by 7 bases and J by 8 bases; unmatched bases: 10. Per the germline V gene, CDR1 is MNHEY and CDR2 is SVGAGI. The CDR3 has 14 residues. CDR3: CASNPGLDYHEQFF. CDR3 in DNA: TGTGCCAGCAATCCGGGACTAGATTACCATGAGCAGTTCTTC.

The chain has TRBV5-1 and TRBJ1-6, with D unclear. Germline assignment: CDR1 SGHRS and CDR2 YFSETQ. The V end was cut by 0 bases, the J end by 6 bases, with 7 bases between. The CDR3 is 14 amino acids. The CDR3 loop reads CASSLVDFNSPLHF. CDR3 DNA: TGCGCCAGCAGCTTGGTGGACTTTAATTCACCCCTCCACTTT.

The genes are TRBV9 and TRBJ1-5; TRBD1 aligns across 10 bases. CDR3 length: 16 residues. V lost 4 bases, J lost 4 bases, and 8 bases stayed unmatched. Germline lookup yields CDR1 SGDLS and CDR2 YYNGEE. The CDR3 bases are TGTGCCAGCAGCCCTCATGGACAGGGGGGAAATCAGCCCCAGCATTTT. Its translation: CASSPHGQGGNQPQHF.

The genes are TRBV6-5 and TRBJ1-1; 8 bases line up with TRBD1. V dropped 6 bases and J dropped 5; count of bases not matched to a gene: 8. Germline CDR1 reads MNHEY; CDR2 reads SVGAGI. The CDR3 is 14 residues long. The CDR3 bases are TGTGCCAGCAGCCTTACAGGGGGACGTACTGAAGCTTTCTTT. Protein product: CASSLTGGRTEAFF.

This clone was detected a few times. The chain links TRBV7-9 to TRBJ2-5; 8 bases line up with TRBD1. This CDR3 has 14 residues. The germline V gene encodes CDR1 SEHNR and CDR2 FQNEAQ (reference sequence). V trimming: 1 base; J trimming: 2 bases; junction bases outside the gene matches: 0. CDR3 DNA sequence: TGTGCCAGCAGCTTAGGGACAGGGCAAGAGACCCAGTACTTC. This codes for CASSLGTGQETQYF.

V and J are TRBV7-2 and TRBJ2-2, with TRBD1 matching 8 bases. The CDR3 is 16 amino acids. The V gene end was trimmed by 3 bases and the J gene end by 5 bases; junction bases not matched to a gene: 8. Germline CDR1 reads SGHTA; CDR2 reads FQGNSA. CDR3 coding DNA: TGTGCCAGCAGCTTTGGACAGGGAGTTTGGACCGGGGAGCTGTTTTTT. It translates to CASSFGQGVWTGELFF.

The rearrangement links TRBV9 to TRBJ1-3, with 9 nucleotides matching TRBD1. The junction had 4 bases not matched to a gene; V was cut back by 0 bases and J by 0 bases. CDR3 length: 17 amino acids. Germline values: CDR1 SGDLS, CDR2 YYNGEE. The chain's CDR3 is CASSVGGQGFSGNTIYF. CDR3 bases: TGTGCCAGCAGCGTAGGGGGACAGGGCTTCTCTGGAAACACCATATATTTT.

The rearrangement uses TRBV28 and TRBJ1-1; 7 bases are a match to TRBD1. This CDR3 has 15 residues. Germline-derived CDR1 and CDR2 are MDHEN and SYDVKM. V dropped 8 bases and J dropped 1; count of bases not matched to a gene: 10. The CDR3 is CASLLPGQRNTEAFF. The CDR3 bases are TGTGCCAGCCTTCTCCCGGGACAGCGGAACACTGAAGCTTTCTTT.

The rearrangement joins TRBV12-3 or TRBV12-4 to TRBJ2-5; no clear D gene. Trimming pared 1 base from V and 1 base from J, leaving 4 bases between. The CDR3 loop spans 13 amino acids. Written as DNA, the CDR3 is TGTGCCAGCAGTTTAGGGCCCCAAGAGACCCAGTACTTC. Its protein product is CASSLGPQETQYF.

The chain carries TRBV28 and TRBJ1-6; 9 bases align to TRBD1. Germline-derived CDR1 and CDR2 are MDHEN and SYDVKM. V lost 2 bases to trimming and J lost 4 bases; unmatched junction nucleotides: 6. The CDR3 contains 17 residues. The CDR3 DNA reads TGTGCCAGCAGTTTAGGACAGGGGTTTTTTTATAATTCACCCCTCCACTTT. Its translation: CASSLGQGFFYNSPLHF.

The rearrangement uses TRBV6-5 and TRBJ1-1; weak D call: TRBD1 (6 bases). The CDR3 is 15 residues long. Trimming left V 6 bases short and J 5 bases short, with 19 bases between. CDR1 and CDR2 from the germline V gene are MNHEY and SVGAGI. CDR3 sequence reads: CASRAPRGRLTEAFF. CDR3 coding DNA: TGTGCCAGCAGAGCCCCCAGGGGCCGCCTTACTGAAGCTTTCTTT.